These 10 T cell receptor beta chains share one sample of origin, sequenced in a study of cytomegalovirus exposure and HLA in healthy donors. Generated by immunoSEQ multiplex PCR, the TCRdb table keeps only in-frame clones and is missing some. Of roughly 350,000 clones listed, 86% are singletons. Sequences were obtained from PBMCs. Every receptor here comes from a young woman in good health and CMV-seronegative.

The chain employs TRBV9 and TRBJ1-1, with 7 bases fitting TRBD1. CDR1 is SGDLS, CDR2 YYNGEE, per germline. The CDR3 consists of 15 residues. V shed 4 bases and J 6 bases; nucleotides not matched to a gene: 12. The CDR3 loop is CASSPRQGRDAEAFF. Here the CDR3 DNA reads TGTGCCAGCAGCCCCCGACAGGGACGGGACGCTGAAGCTTTCTTT.

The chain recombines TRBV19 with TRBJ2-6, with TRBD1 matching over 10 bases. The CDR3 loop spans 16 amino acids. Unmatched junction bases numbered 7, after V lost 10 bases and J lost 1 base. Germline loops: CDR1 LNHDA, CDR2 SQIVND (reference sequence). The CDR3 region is CATQTGGLSGANVLTF. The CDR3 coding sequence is TGTGCCACTCAGACAGGGGGCCTTTCTGGGGCCAACGTCCTGACTTTC.

The CDR3 region has the DNA TGTGCCAGCAGCCTCGTCTCTAACACCGGGGAGCTGTTTTTT. Its translation is CASSLVSNTGELFF. The J gene is TRBJ2-2, the V gene TRBV28; D gene unclear. Germline loops: CDR1 MDHEN, CDR2 SYDVKM. CDR3 size: 14 residues. Trimming removed 6 bases at V and 2 bases at J, with 10 bases between.

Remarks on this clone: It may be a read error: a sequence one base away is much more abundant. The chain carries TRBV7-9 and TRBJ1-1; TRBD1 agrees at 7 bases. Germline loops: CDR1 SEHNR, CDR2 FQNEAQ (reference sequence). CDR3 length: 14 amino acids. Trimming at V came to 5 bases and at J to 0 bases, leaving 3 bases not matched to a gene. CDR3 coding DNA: TGTGCCAGCAGCCAAGGGACAGTGAACACTGAAGCTTTCTTT. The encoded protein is CASSQGTVNTEAFF.

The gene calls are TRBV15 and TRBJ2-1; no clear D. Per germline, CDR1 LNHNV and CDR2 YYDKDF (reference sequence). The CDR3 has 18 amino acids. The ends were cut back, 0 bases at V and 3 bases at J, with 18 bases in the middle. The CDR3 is CATSRDSSGLQHYNEQFF. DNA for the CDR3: TGTGCCACCAGCAGAGATTCCTCTGGGCTTCAGCACTACAATGAGCAGTTCTTC.

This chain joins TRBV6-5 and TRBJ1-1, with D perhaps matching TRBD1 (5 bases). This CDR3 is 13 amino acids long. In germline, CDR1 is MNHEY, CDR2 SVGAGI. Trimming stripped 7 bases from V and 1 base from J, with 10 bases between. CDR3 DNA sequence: TGTGCCAGCACTCGACAGAGGAACACTGAAGCTTTCTTT. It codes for CASTRQRNTEAFF.

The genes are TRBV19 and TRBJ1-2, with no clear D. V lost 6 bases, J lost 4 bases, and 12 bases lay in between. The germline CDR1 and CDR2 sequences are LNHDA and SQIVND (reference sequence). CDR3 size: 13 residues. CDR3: CASRSLEAYGYTF. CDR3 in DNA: TGTGCCAGTAGGTCTCTAGAGGCCTATGGCTACACCTTC.

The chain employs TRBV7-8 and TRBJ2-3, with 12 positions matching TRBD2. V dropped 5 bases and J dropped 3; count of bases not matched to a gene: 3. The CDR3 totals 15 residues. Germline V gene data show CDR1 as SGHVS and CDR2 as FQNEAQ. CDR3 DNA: TGTGCCAGCAGCGCGGGACTAGCGGGTACAGATACGCAGTATTTT. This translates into CASSAGLAGTDTQYF. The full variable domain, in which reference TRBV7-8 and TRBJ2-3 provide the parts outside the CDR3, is GAGVSQSPRYKVAKRGQDVALRCDPISGHVSLFWYQQALGQGPEFLTYFQNEAQLDKSGLPSDRFFAERPEGSVSTLKIQRTQQEDSAVYLCASSAGLAGTDTQYFGPGTRLTVL.

The CDR3 DNA is TGTGCCAGCAGTGGGACAGGCGTTTATGACGAGCAGTACTTC. Encoded protein: CASSGTGVYDEQYF. The chain recombines TRBV11-2 with TRBJ2-7; 8 positions match TRBD1. CDR1 is SGHAT and CDR2 is FQNNGV in the germline V gene. The CDR3 extends over 14 amino acids. The V segment lost 6 bases and the J segment 5 bases; nucleotides outside the gene matches: 9.

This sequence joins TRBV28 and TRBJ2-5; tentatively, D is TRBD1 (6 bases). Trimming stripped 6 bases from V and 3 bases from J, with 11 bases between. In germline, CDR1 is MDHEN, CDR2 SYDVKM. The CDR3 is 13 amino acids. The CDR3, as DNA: TGTGCCAGCAGCCACAGGACAGAAGAGACCCAGTACTTC. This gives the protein CASSHRTEETQYF.